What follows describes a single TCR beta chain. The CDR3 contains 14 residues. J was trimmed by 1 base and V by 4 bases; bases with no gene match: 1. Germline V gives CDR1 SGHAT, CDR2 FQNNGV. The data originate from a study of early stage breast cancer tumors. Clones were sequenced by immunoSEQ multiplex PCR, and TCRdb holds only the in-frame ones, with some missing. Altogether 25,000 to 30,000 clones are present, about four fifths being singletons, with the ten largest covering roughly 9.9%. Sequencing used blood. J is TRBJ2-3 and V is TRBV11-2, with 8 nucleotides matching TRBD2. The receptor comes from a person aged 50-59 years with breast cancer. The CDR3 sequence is CASSYSGGTDTQYF. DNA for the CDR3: TGTGCCAGCAGCTATAGCGGGGGCACAGATACGCAGTATTTT.